Listed here is a single TCR beta chain. Its antigen is currently unknown. Documented time point: cycle 4 day 1 (C4D1), after around six weeks of nivolumab. All patients experienced relapse after autologous stem cell transplantation, and brentuximab vedotin exposure was variable. TCRdb's copy holds only in-frame clones and misses some; the assay was immunoSEQ multiplex PCR. The table includes 30,000 or so clones, about four fifths detected once. The V gene end was trimmed by 9 bases and the J gene end by 0 bases; junction bases not matched to a gene: 13. CDR1 is LGHNT and CDR2 is FRNRAP in the germline V gene. The CDR3 has 16 amino acids. The sample is drawn from a study of PD-1 blockade in classical Hodgkin lymphoma. Study-wide points: After ASCT, patients who started nivolumab under 1 year later were excluded. Researchers reported that CD4+ TCR diversity, though not CD8+, rose significantly by C4D1.

The source material was peripheral blood mononuclear cells (PBMCs), sampled before the fourth cycle of nivolumab. The chain is built from TRBV12-5 and TRBJ2-7, with 8 bases identical to TRBD2. This receptor was identified in a human donor with classical Hodgkin lymphoma. For the CDR3, the DNA is TGTGCTAGCAGCTTTTCCGGGACTAGGATCTCCTACGAGCAGTACTTC. This encodes CASSFSGTRISYEQYF.